The sequence of this T cell receptor (beta chain) was determined in a study of shared clonotypes between healthy human individuals (dated by TCRdb to the early 2020s). About the investigation overall: A couple of women and a few men aged 18 to 49 years were included in the cohort. For each donor, CD4 naive and CD4 memory were each given three plates, CD8 naive was given two plates, and CD8 memory was given one plate. To increase sequencing depth and limit assay-specific biases, different laboratories used diverse techniques to prepare libraries and sequence TCR repertoires. To estimate repertoire size and how much clonotype sharing occurs between individuals, the study deeply sequenced the blood TCR repertoires of about five healthy adults. Leukapheresis yielded between about 0.85 and 10 billion PBMCs per donor.

Taken from the germline V gene, the CDR1 and CDR2 loops are KGHSH and LQKENI. Germline trimming amounts to 1 base on V and 2 bases on J, with 11 as the count of junction bases outside the gene matches. Spanning cysteine to phenylalanine, the CDR3 consists of 18 amino acids. Of the read, only the CDR3 DNA is kept; its 54 bases are in frame from base 1. Points the paper makes about the study in general: Even with the large sequencing depth, rarefaction of the sorted-subset datasets indicated that sequencing was incomplete. Higher generation probabilities were observed for clonotypes shared by all four sorted-subset donors than for non-shared clonotypes. About 5% of naive CD4, 3.5% of naive CD8, approximately 2.2% of memory CD4, and 0.35% to 0.5% of memory CD8 clonotypes were shared across several donors. Naive subsets generally had larger estimated clonotype richness than memory subsets did. Sampling was restricted to blood, and TCR repertoires in tissues likely differ from the TCR repertoires found in blood. Because the study included a small number of donors, the genetic and exposure-history diversity represented was limited. Pairwise subsampling indicated that sequencing depth was expected to affect the degree of clonotype sharing among donors.

A word on this clone: The antigen this receptor binds is unknown. No much larger clone exists at a distance of one base, and base qualities are not known.

Using the deep immunoSEQ assay, multiplex PCR amplified TCR CDR3 regions from genomic DNA. Extracted genomic DNA from each cell subset was distributed evenly across all wells of several immunoSEQ 96-well plates, and each plate was treated as a replicate. For sorted subsets, each replicate PCR was loaded with roughly 200 ng genomic DNA, equivalent to about 30,000 T cell genomes. Purified libraries were quantified with a Qubit 3.0 fluorometer, sized on a Bioanalyzer 2100, and re-quantified with the KAPA Library Quantification kit. Every immunoSEQ 96-well plate was sequenced on a dedicated single-read 150-cycle Illumina NextSeq 550 flow cell. As for the authors' bioinformatics: The immunoSEQ output contained only junctional sequences without quality scores, so filtering could not match that applied to full-length reads. To assign V/J genes and CDR3, sequences were annotated using PyIR, a Python wrapper for IgBLAST v1.9, with IMGT germline references. Reads were removed for weak V/J assignments (E-value above 1e-6), missing CDR3, stop codons, out-of-frame junctions, or ambiguous translated residues. A V3J clonotype was defined by an identical inferred V gene, J gene, and CDR3 amino acid sequence. Percentage overlap between repertoires was computed as shared unique clonotypes divided by the size of the smaller repertoire. Richness of each repertoire was evaluated using RTK rarefaction, the Chao1 estimator, and Recon v2.1 estimates of unobserved clonotypes. Generation probabilities were computed with OLGA for all TCRbeta clonotypes obtained by the gDNA method from several donors. This is the immuneACCESS table as TCRdb keeps it, with only in-frame sequences that have V and J called. A part of the clones is gone; compared with another copy, unresolved V genes explain less than half, and the rest is unexplained. The DNA was the basis for D and trimming; V, J and clone size are from that table. The sample table contains roughly 2,300,000 clones; only one count was recorded for just under 95% of them. Together, the top ten hold roughly 0.34% of the sample.

Donors were healthy HIV-negative adults with no recently reported acute infections or vaccinations. Every donor was a Caucasian adult living in Nashville, Tennessee, USA. CD4+ T cells were enriched by magnetic negative selection, after which naive cells were positively selected on CD45RA and the negative fraction was taken as the memory subset. After blood collection by leukapheresis, PBMCs were isolated using Ficoll-Histopaque density gradient centrifugation and then cryopreserved in the vapor phase of liquid nitrogen. Analytical flow cytometry was used to check the purity and quantity of each magnetically sorted T cell population. From each sorted fraction, genomic DNA was isolated and quantified by UV absorbance on a Nanodrop 2000c.

This sequence uses TRBV18 and TRBJ2-7, with 10 middle bases fitting TRBD1. Sequencing was performed on naive CD4+ T cells from PBMCs. This sample's cell subset or site label indicates: CD45RA+ positively selected. The source is a man younger than 35 in good health. Some clones in this sample may be carry-over from other donors' samples. Read as DNA, the sequence is TGTGCCAGCTCACCACGGTCCCGGGACAGGGGACCTACCTACGAGCAGTACTTC. Its translation is CASSPRSRDRGPTYEQYF.